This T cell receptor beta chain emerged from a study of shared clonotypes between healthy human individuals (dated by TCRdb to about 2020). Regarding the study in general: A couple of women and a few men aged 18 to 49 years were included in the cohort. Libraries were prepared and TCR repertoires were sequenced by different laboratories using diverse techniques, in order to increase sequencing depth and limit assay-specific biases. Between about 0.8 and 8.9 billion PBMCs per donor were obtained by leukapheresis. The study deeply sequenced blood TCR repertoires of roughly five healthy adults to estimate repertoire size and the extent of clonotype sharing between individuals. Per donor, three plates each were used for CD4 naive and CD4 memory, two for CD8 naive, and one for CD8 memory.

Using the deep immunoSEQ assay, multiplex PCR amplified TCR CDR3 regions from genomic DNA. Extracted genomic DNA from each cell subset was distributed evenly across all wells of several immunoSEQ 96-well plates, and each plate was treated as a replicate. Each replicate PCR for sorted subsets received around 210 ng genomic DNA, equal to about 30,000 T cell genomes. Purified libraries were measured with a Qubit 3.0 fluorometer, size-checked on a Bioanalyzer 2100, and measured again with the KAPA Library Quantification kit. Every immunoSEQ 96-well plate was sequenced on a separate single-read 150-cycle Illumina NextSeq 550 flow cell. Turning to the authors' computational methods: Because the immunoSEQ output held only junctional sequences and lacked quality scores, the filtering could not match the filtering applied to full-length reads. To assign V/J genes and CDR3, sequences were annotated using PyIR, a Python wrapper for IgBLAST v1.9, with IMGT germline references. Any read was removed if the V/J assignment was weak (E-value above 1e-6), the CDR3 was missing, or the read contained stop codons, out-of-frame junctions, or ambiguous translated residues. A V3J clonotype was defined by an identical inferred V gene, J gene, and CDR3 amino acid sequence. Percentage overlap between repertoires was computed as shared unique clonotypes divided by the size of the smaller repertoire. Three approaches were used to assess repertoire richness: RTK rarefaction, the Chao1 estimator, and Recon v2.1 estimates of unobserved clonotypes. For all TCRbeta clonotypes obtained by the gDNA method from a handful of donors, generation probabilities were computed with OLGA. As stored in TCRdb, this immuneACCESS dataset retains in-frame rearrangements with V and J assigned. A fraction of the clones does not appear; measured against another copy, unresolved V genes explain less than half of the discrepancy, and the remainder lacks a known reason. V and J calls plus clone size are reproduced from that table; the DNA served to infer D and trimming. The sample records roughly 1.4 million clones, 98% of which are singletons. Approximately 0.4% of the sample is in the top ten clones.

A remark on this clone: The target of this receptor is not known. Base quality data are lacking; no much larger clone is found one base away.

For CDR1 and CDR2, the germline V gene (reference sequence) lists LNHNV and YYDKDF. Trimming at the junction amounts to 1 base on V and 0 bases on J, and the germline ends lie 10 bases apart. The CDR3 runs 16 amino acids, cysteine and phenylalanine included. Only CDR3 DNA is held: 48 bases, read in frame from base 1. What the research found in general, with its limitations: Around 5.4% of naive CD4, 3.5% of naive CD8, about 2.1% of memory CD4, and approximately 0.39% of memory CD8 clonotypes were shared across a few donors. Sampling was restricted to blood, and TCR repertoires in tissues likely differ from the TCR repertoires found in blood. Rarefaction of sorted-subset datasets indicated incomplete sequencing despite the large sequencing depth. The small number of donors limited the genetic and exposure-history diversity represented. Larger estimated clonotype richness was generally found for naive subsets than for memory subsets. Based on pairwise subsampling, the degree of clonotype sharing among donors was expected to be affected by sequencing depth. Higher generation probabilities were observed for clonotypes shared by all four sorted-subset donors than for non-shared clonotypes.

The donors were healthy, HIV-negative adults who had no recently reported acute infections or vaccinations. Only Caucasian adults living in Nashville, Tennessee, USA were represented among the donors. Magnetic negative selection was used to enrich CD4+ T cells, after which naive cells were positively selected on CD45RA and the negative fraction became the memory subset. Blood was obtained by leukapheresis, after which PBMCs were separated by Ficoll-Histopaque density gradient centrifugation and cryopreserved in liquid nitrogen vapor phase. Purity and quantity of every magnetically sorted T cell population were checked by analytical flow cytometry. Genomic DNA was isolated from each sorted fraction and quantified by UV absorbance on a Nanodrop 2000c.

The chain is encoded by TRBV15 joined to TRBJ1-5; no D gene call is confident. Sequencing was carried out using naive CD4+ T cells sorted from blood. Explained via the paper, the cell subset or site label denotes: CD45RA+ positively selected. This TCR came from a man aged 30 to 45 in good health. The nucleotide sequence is TGTGCCACCAGCAGAGTGGGAAGCGATAGCAATCAGCCCCAGCATTTT. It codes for CATSRVGSDSNQPQHF.